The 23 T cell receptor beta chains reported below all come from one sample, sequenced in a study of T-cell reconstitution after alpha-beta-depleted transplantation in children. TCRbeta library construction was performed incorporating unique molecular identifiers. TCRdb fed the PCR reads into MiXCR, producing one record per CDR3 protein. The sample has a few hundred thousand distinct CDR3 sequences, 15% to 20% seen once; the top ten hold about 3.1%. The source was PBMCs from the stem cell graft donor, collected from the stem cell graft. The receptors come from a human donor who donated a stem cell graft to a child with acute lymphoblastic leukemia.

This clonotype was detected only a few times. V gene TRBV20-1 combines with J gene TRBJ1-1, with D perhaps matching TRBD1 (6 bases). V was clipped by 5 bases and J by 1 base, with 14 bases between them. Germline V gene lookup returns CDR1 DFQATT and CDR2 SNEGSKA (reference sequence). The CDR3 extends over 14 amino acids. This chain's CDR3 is CSAPNGGGNTEAFF. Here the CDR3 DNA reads TGCAGTGCTCCCAACGGGGGCGGGAACACTGAAGCTTTCTTT.

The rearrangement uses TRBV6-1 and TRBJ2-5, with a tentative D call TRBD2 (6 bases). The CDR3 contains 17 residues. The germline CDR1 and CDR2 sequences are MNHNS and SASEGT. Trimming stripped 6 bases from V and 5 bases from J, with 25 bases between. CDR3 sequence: CASSRGTGPALGETQYF. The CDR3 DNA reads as TGTGCCAGCAGCCGGGGGACCGGGCCGGCTCTCGGGGAGACCCAGTACTTC.

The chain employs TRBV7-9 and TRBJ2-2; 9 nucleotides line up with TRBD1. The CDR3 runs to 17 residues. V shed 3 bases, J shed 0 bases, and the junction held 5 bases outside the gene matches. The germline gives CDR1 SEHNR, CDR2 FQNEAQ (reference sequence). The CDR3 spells CASSFQDRGTNTGELFF. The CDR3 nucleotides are TGTGCCAGCAGCTTCCAGGACAGGGGAACGAACACCGGGGAGCTGTTTTTT.

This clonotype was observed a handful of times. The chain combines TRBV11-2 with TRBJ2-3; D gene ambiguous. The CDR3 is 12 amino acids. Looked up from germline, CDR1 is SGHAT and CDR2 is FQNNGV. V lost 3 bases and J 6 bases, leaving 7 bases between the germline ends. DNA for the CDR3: TGTGCCAGCAGCTTCCTGGGGGATACGCAGTATTTT. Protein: CASSFLGDTQYF.

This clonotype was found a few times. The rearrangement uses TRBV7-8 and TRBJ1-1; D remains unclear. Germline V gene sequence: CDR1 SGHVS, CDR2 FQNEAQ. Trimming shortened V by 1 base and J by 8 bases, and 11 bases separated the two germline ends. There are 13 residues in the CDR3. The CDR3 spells CASSLGVRKEAFF. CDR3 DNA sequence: TGTGCCAGCAGCTTAGGGGTCCGCAAAGAAGCTTTCTTT.

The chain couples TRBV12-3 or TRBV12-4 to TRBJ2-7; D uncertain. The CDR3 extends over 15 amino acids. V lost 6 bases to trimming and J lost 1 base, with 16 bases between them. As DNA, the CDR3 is TGTGCCAGCAGACCCGGTGACGGCGGTTCCTACGAGCAGTACTTC. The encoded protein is CASRPGDGGSYEQYF.

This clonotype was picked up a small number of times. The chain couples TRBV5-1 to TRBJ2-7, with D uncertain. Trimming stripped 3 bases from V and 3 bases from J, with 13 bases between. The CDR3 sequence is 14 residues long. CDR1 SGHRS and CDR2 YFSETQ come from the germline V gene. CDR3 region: CASSSRPEYYEQYF. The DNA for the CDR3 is TGCGCCAGCAGCTCGAGACCGGAATACTACGAGCAGTACTTC.

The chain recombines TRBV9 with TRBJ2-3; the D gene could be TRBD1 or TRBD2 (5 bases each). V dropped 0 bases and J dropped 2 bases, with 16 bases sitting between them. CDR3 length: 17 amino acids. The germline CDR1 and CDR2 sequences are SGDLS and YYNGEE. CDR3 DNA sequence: TGTGCCAGCAGCGTAGGAGGGTATCAGGGTTACACAGATACGCAGTATTTT. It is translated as CASSVGGYQGYTDTQYF.

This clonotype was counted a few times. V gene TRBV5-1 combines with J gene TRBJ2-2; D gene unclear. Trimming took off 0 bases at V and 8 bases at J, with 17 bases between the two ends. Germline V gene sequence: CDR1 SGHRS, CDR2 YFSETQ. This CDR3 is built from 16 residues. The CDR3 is CASSLDPGPTAGELFF. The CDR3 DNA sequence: TGCGCCAGCAGCTTGGATCCCGGCCCGACCGCTGGGGAGCTGTTTTTT.

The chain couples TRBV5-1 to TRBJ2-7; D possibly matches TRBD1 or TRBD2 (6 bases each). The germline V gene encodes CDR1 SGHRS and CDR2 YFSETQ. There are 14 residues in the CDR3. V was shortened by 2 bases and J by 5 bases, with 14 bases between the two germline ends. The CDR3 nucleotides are TGCGCCAGCAGCTTACTTTCCGGGGGCGACGAGCAGTACTTC. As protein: CASSLLSGGDEQYF.

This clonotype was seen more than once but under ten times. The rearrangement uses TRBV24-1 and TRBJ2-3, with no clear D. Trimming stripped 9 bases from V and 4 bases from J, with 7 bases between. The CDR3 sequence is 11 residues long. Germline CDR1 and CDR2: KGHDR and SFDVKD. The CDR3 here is CATEQADTQYF. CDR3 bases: TGTGCCACCGAGCAGGCAGATACGCAGTATTTT.

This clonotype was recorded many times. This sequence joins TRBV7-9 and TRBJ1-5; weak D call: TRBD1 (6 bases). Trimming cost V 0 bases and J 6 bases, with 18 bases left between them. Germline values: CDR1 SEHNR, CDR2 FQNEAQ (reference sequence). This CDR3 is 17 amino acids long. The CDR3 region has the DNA TGTGCCAGCAGCTTAGCGGGGGGCTCGGGAGAGGGTCAGCCCCAGCATTTT. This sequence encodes CASSLAGGSGEGQPQHF.

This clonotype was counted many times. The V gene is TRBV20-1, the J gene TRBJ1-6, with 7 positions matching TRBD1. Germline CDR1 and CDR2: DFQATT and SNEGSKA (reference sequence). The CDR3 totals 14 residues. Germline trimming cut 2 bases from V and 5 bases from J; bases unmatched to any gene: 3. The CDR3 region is CSARPGTDNSPLHF. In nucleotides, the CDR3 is TGCAGTGCTAGACCCGGGACAGATAATTCACCCCTCCACTTT.

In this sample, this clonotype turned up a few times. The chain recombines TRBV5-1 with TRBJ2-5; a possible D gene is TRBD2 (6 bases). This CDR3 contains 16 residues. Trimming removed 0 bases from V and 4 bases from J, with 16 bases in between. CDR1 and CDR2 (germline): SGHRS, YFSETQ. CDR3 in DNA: TGCGCCAGCAGCTTGGGCACTAGCTACGGTGGAGAGACCCAGTACTTC. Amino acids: CASSLGTSYGGETQYF.

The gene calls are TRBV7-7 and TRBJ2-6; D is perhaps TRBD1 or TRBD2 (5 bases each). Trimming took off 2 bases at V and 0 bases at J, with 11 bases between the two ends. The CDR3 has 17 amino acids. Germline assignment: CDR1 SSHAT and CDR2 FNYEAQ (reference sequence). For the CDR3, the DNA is TGTGCCAGCAGCTTAAGGGGACGGAGCTCTGGGGCCAACGTCCTGACTTTC. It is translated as CASSLRGRSSGANVLTF. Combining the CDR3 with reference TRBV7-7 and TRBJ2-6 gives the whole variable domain GAGVSQSPRYKVTKRGQDVTLRCDPISSHATLYWYQQALGQGPEFLTYFNYEAQPDKSGLPSDRFSAERPEGSISTLTIQRTEQRDSAMYRCASSLRGRSSGANVLTFGAGSRLTVL.

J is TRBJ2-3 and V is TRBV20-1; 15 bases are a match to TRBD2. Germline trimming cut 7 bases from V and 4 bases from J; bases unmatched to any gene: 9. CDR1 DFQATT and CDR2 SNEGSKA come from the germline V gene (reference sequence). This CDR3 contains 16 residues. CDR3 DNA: TGCAGTGTAAACCCGGGACTAGCGGGAGGACCAGATACGCAGTATTTT. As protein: CSVNPGLAGGPDTQYF.

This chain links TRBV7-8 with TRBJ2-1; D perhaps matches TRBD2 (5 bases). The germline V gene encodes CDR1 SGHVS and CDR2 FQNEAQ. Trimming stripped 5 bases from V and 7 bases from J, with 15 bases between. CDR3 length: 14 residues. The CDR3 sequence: CASSPELDLNEQFF. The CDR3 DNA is TGTGCCAGCAGCCCAGAACTAGATTTAAATGAGCAGTTCTTC. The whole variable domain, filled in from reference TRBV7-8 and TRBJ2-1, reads GAGVSQSPRYKVAKRGQDVALRCDPISGHVSLFWYQQALGQGPEFLTYFQNEAQLDKSGLPSDRFFAERPEGSVSTLKIQRTQQEDSAVYLCASSPELDLNEQFFGPGTRLTVL.

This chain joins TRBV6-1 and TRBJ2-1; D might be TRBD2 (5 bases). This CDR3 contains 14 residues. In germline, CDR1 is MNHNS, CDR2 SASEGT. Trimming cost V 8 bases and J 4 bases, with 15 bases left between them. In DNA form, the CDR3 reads TGTGCCAGCTGGCCGAGCGGACTTTACAATGAGCAGTTCTTC. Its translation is CASWPSGLYNEQFF.

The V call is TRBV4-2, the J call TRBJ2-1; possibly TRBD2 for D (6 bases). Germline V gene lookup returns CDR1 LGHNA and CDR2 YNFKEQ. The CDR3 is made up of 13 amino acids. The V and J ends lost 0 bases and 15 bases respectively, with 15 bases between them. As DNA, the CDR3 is TGTGCCAGCAGCCAAGATCTATCGCGGGACCTGTTCTTC. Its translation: CASSQDLSRDLFF.

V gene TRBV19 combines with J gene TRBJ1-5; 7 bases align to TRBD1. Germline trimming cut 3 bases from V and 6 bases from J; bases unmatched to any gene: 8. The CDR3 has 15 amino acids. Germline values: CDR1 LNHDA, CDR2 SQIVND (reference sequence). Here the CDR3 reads CASSIKGAVAQPQHF. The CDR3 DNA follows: TGTGCCAGTAGTATCAAGGGGGCAGTAGCTCAGCCCCAGCATTTT.

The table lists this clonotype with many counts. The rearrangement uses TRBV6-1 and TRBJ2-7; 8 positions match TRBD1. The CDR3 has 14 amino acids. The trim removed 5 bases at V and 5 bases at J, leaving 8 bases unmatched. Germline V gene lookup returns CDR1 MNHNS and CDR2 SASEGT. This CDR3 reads CASSLGQESHEQYF. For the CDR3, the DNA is TGTGCCAGCAGTCTGGGACAGGAAAGTCACGAGCAGTACTTC.

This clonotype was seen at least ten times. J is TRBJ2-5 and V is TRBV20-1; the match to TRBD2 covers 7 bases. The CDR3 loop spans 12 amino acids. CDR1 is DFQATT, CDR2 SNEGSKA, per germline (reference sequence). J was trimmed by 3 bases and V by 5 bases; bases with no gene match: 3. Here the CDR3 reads CSAGLVEETQYF. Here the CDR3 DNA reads TGCAGTGCTGGACTAGTGGAAGAGACCCAGTACTTC.

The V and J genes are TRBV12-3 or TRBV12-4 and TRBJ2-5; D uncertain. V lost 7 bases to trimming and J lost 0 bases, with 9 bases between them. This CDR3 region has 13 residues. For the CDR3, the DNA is TGTGCCAGCACCGATCCGTACCAAGAGACCCAGTACTTC. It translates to CASTDPYQETQYF.